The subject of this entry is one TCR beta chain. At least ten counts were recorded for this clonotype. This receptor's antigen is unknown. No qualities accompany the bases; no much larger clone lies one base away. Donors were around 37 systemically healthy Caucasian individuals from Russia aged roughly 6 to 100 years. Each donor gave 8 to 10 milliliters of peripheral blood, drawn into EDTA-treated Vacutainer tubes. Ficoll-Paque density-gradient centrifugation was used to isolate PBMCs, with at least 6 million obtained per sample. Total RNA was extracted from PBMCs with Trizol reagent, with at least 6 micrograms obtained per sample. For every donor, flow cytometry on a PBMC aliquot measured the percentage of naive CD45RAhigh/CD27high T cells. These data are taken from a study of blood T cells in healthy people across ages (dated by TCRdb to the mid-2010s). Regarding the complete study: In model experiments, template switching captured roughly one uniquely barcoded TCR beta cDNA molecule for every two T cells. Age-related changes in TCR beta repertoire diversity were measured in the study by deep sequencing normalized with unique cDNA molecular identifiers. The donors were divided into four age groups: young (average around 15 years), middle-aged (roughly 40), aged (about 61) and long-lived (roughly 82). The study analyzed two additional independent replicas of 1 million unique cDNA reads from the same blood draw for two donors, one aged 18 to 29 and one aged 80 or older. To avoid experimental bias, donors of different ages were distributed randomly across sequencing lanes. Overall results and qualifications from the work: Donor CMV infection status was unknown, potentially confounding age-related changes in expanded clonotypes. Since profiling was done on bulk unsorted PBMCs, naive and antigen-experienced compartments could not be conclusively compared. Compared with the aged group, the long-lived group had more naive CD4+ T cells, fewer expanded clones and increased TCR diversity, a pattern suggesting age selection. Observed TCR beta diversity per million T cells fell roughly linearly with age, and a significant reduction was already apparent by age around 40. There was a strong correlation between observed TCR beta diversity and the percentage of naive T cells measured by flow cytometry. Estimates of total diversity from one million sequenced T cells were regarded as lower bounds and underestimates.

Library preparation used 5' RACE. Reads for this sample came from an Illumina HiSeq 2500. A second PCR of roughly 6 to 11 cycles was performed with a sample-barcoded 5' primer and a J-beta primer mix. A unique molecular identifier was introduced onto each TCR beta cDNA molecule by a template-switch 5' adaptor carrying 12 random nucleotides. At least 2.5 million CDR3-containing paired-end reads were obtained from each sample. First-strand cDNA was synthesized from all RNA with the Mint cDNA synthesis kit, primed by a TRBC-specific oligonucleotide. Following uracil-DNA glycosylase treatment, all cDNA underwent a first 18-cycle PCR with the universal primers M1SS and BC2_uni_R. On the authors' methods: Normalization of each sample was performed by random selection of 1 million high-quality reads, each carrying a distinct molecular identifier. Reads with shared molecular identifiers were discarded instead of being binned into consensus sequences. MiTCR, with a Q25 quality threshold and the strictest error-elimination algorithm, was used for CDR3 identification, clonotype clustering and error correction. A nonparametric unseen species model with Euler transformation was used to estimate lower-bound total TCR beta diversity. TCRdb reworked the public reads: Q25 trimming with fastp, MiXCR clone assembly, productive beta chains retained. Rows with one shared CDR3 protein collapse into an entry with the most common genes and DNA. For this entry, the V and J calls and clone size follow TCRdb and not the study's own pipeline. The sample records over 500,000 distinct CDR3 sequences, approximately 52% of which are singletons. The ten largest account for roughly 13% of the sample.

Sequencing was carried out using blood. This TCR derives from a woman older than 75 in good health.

The CDR3 loop reads CASSARDRVSYQPQHF. The sequence in DNA is TGTGCCAGCAGTGCCCGGGACAGGGTGAGTTATCAGCCCCAGCATTTT. Recombination connected TRBV6-1 to TRBJ1-5, and 9 bases in between align with TRBD1. CDR1 MNHNS and CDR2 SASEGT are derived from the germline V gene. Germline trimming amounts to 4 bases on V and 5 bases on J, with 9 as the count of junction bases outside the gene matches. Its CDR3 holds 16 amino acids, cysteine through phenylalanine. The only DNA kept is the CDR3, 48 bases in frame from the first base.